The 18 T cell receptor beta chains presented below share a single source sample, sequenced in a study of a mutant IDH1 vaccine in newly diagnosed glioma. No cognate antigen is known for these TCRs. Described time point: week 23, last vaccination. The content of each vaccine dose was 300 ug of mutant IDH1 20-mer peptide, and topical imiquimod accompanied it. Produced via immunoSEQ multiplex PCR; TCRdb's table is partial and in-frame only. The top ten hold about 2.2% of the sample, which has around 78,000 clones, around 85% seen once. The sequencing used PBMCs, collected from a glioma patient whose treatment included an IDH1 peptide vaccine. These TCRs come from a man aged 25-45 years with glioma. Some clones in this sample may be carry-over from other donors' samples.

The rearrangement links TRBV19 to TRBJ1-5; perhaps TRBD1 as D (5 bases). This CDR3 region has 15 residues. Germline assignment: CDR1 LNHDA and CDR2 SQIVND (reference sequence). Between the trimmed V and J ends, which lost 7 bases and 3 bases, there was a span of 16 bases. The CDR3 DNA is TGTGCCAGTATGCGTAGGGGAGTAGTCAATCAGCCCCAGCATTTT. Amino acids: CASMRRGVVNQPQHF.

The chain carries TRBV11-2 and TRBJ1-4; D remains ambiguous. V was trimmed by 2 bases and J by 6 bases, leaving 10 bases between them. The CDR3 has 14 residues. Per germline, CDR1 SGHAT and CDR2 FQNNGV. CDR3 residues: CASSLIYSDEKLFF. The DNA for the CDR3 is TGTGCCAGCAGCTTAATCTACTCGGATGAAAAACTGTTTTTT.

The CDR3 bases are TGTGCCAGCAGCTTGGGCGTTCAGGTCAACACTGAAGCTTTCTTT. This sequence encodes CASSLGVQVNTEAFF. The genes are TRBV5-4 and TRBJ1-1; no firm D call. V dropped 0 bases and J dropped 2 bases, with 11 bases sitting between them. The germline CDR1 and CDR2 sequences are SGHNT and YYREEE (reference sequence). The CDR3 is 15 amino acids.

The rearrangement links TRBV2 to TRBJ1-1; D perhaps matches TRBD1 (6 bases). The CDR3 contains 14 residues. Germline V gene sequence: CDR1 SNHLY, CDR2 FYNNEI. V lost 6 bases to trimming and J lost 4 bases, with 15 bases between them. The CDR3 region is CASSLRVGGTEAFF. Here the CDR3 DNA reads TGTGCCAGCAGCCTACGGGTAGGGGGCACTGAAGCTTTCTTT.

The V and J genes are TRBV28 and TRBJ1-4, with D possibly matching TRBD1 (5 bases). The germline V and J ends were trimmed by 3 bases and 6 bases, with 17 bases remaining between them. Looked up from germline, CDR1 is MDHEN and CDR2 is SYDVKM. This CDR3 comprises 16 residues. The CDR3: CASSFLRWGMDEKLFF. In nucleotides, the CDR3 is TGTGCCAGCAGTTTTCTGAGATGGGGCATGGATGAAAAACTGTTTTTT.

This sequence joins TRBV9 and TRBJ2-2, with 10 bases fitting TRBD2. Germline assignment: CDR1 SGDLS and CDR2 YYNGEE. The CDR3 runs to 15 residues. V lost 5 bases and J lost 3; bases outside the gene matches: 4. CDR3 region: CASSRGLADTGELFF. The CDR3 DNA reads TGTGCCAGCAGTCGCGGACTAGCGGACACCGGGGAGCTGTTTTTT.

The rearrangement uses TRBV5-4 and TRBJ2-7; D gene unclear. V shed 4 bases and J shed 6 bases, with 11 bases lying between them. The CDR3 runs to 12 residues. Germline V CDR1 and CDR2: SGHNT, YYREEE (reference sequence). The CDR3 nucleotides are TGTGCCAGCAGCCAAGACCCCCTCGAGCAGTACTTC. Its protein is CASSQDPLEQYF.

The chain recombines TRBV11-2 with TRBJ2-1; the D is unclear. Per the germline V gene, CDR1 is SGHAT and CDR2 is FQNNGV. The V and J ends lost 4 bases and 3 bases respectively, with 10 bases between them. CDR3 size: 14 residues. The CDR3 protein is CASSSIAGYNEQFF. Here the CDR3 DNA reads TGTGCCAGCAGCTCAATAGCAGGCTACAATGAGCAGTTCTTC.

This chain connects TRBV7-9 to TRBJ1-2; TRBD1 is a possible D gene (5 bases). The V gene lost 7 bases and the J gene lost 2 bases, with 20 bases spanning the gap. Germline CDR1 and CDR2: SEHNR and FQNEAQ (reference sequence). This CDR3 has 16 residues. The chain's CDR3 is CASTLVGQAVNYGYTF. The CDR3 bases are TGTGCCAGCACCCTAGTGGGGCAGGCCGTAAACTATGGCTACACCTTC.

The chain employs TRBV28 and TRBJ2-7; D gene ambiguous. CDR1 MDHEN and CDR2 SYDVKM come from the germline V gene. The length of the CDR3 is 13 residues. V dropped 4 bases and J dropped 4 bases, with 11 bases sitting between them. CDR3 loop: CASSSGPRYEQYF. CDR3 bases: TGTGCCAGCAGTTCCGGACCCCGATACGAGCAGTACTTC.

This rearrangement joins TRBV2 to TRBJ1-2, with a tentative D call TRBD1 (6 bases). The CDR3 spans 15 residues. V lost 2 bases and J lost 7, with 17 bases in between. In germline, CDR1 is SNHLY, CDR2 FYNNEI. The CDR3 sequence is CASSERSGAFGGYTF. The CDR3 nucleotides are TGTGCCAGCAGTGAAAGATCGGGGGCTTTTGGTGGCTACACCTTC.

This clone came up a few times. The chain carries TRBV4-1 and TRBJ1-1, with D possibly being TRBD1 (5 bases). The CDR3 extends over 15 amino acids. Trimming removed 4 bases from V and 6 bases from J, with 18 bases in between. Germline assignment: CDR1 MGHRA and CDR2 YSYEKL. CDR3: CASSLTRASVAEAFF. In DNA form, the CDR3 reads TGCGCCAGCAGCCTCACCAGGGCGTCGGTCGCTGAAGCTTTCTTT.

In DNA, the CDR3 is TGTGCCAGCAGCTTATACGCGGGGAGGCTTTACAATGAGCAGTTCTTC. As protein: CASSLYAGRLYNEQFF. V and J are TRBV7-6 and TRBJ2-1, with D maybe TRBD2 (6 bases). The CDR3 sequence is 16 residues long. CDR1 is SGHVS and CDR2 is FNYEAQ in the germline V gene. The V end was cut by 2 bases, the J end by 4 bases, with 15 bases between.

The rearrangement joins TRBV29-1 to TRBJ1-2, with 8 bases fitting TRBD1. Germline CDR1 is SQVTM and CDR2 is ANQGSEA. Germline trimming cut 6 bases from V and 5 bases from J; bases unmatched to any gene: 14. The length of the CDR3 is 15 residues. The DNA for the CDR3 is TGCAGCGTCTTTCTGATGGGCAGGGGGCTGTATGGCTACACCTTC. It specifies CSVFLMGRGLYGYTF.

This clone was recorded only once. The CDR3 DNA reads as TGCAGCGTCGTGGAGGGAGGAGAGACCCAGTACTTC. This translates into CSVVEGGETQYF. V usage is TRBV29-1 and J usage is TRBJ2-5; maybe TRBD2 (6 bases). Trimming stripped 6 bases from V and 4 bases from J, with 12 bases between. The CDR3 has 12 amino acids. Per the germline V gene, CDR1 is SQVTM and CDR2 is ANQGSEA.

The V gene is TRBV27, the J gene TRBJ2-5; D gene uncertain. CDR1 and CDR2 from the germline V gene are MNHEY and SMNVEV (reference sequence). The CDR3 runs to 13 residues. The V end lost 3 bases, the J end lost 8 bases, and 13 bases lay between the germline ends. The CDR3 spells CASSFGSGDTQYF. The CDR3, as DNA: TGTGCCAGCAGTTTCGGATCTGGGGATACCCAGTACTTC.

V usage is TRBV21-1 and J usage is TRBJ1-2. TRBV21-1 is a pseudogene locus. This CDR3 region has 17 residues. CDR3 loop: CASSKNYEGPLTWGYTF. The DNA for the CDR3 is TGTGCCAGCAGCAAAAACTATGAGGGTCCCTTAACTTGGGGCTACACCTTC.

The chain employs TRBV27 and TRBJ1-1, with TRBD1 matching over 10 bases. CDR1 is MNHEY, CDR2 SMNVEV, per germline (reference sequence). The trim removed 4 bases at V and 6 bases at J, leaving 5 bases unmatched. The CDR3 runs 14 residues. The CDR3 nucleotides read TGTGCCAGCAGTTCCGACAGGGGGCAAGCTGAAGCTTTCTTT. This codes for CASSSDRGQAEAFF.